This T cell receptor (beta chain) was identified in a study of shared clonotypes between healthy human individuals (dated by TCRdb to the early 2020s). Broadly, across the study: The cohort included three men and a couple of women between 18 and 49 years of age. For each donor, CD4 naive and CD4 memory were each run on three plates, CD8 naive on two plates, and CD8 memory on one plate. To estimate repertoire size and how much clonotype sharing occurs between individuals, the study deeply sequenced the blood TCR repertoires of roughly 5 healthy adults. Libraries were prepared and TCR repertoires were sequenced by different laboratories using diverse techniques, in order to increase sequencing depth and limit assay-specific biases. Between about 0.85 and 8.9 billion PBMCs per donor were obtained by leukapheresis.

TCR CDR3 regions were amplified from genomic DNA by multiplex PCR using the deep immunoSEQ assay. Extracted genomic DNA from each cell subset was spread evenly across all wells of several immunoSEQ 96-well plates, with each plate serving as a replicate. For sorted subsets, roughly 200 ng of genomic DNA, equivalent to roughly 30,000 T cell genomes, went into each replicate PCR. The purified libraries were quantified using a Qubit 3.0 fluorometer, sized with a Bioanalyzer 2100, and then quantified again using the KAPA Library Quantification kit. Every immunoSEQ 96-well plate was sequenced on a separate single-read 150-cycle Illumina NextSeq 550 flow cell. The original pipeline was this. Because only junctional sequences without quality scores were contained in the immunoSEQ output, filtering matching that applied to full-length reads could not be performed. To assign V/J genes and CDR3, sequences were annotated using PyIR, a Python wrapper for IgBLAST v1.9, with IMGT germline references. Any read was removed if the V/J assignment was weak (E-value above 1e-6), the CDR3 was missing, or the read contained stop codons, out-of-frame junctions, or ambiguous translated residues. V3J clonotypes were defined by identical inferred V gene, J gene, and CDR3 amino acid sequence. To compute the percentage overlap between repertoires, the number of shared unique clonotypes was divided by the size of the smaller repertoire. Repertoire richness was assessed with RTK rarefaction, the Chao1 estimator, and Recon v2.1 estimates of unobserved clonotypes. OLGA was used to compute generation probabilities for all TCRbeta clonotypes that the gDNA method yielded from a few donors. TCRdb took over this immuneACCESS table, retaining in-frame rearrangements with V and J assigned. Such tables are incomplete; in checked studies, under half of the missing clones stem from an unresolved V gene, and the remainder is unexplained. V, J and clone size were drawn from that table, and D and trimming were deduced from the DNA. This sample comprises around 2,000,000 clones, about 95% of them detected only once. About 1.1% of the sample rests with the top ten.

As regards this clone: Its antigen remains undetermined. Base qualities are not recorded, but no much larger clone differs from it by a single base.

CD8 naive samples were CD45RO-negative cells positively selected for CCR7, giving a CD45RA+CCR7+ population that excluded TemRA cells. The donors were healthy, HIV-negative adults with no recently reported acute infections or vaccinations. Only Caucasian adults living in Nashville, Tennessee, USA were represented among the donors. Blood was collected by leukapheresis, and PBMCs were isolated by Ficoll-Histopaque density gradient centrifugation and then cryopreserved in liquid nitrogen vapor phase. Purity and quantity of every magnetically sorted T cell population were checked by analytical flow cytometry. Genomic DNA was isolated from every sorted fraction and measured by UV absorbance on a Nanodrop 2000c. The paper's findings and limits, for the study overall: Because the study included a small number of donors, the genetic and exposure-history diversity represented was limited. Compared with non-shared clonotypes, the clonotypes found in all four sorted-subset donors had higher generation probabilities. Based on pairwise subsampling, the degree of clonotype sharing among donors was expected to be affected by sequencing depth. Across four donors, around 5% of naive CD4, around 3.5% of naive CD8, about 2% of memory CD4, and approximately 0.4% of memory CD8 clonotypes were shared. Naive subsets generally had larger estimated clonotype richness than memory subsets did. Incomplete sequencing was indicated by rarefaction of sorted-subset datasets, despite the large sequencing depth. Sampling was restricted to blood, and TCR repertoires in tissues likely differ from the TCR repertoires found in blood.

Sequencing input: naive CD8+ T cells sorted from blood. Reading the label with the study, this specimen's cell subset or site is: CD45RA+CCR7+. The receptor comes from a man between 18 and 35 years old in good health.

The CDR3 is CASSLGGGGQPQHF. The sequenced DNA: TGTGCCAGCAGCTTAGGCGGTGGAGGTCAGCCCCAGCATTTT. Recombination linked TRBV7-9 to TRBJ1-5; the D gene identity is not certain. CDR1 and CDR2, looked up from the germline V gene (reference sequence), are SEHNR and FQNEAQ. Its CDR3 holds 14 amino acids, cysteine through phenylalanine. Of all the DNA, just the CDR3 is kept, 42 bases in frame from base 1. V is shortened by 1 base, J by 6 bases, and the region joining them spans 10 bases. With all but the CDR3 taken from the reference TRBV7-9 and TRBJ1-5 genes, the full variable domain is: DTGVSQNPRHKITKRGQNVTFRCDPISEHNRLYWYRQTLGQGPEFLTYFQNEAQLEKSRLLSDRFSAERPKGSFSTLEIQRTEQGDSAMYLCASSLGGGGQPQHFGDGTRLSIL.